This is a list of T cell receptor beta chains from one sample in a study of identical twins. TCRdb re-called the 5' RACE reads through MiXCR, storing one row per CDR3 protein. The sample has roughly 240,000 distinct CDR3 sequences; roughly 7% are singletons. The same data also contributed to another study, on yellow fever vaccine responses in identical twins.

Material: memory (CD45RO+) T cells sorted from blood. Receptor source: a woman between 18 and 30 years old in good health. Both conserved end residues are part of each CDR3. D genes are given only for firm matches. The size entry is marked missing in some rows and otherwise reads once, few, many or a size class.

D gene: TRBD2; J gene: TRBJ2-6; V gene: TRBV11-1; CDR3 length: 19; clone size: few; CDR3 DNA: TGTGCCAGTAAAATACTAGCGGGGGGCCCTAACTCTGGGGCCAACGTCCTGACTTTC; CDR3 protein: CASKILAGGPNSGANVLTF
D gene: .; J gene: TRBJ2-1; V gene: TRBV6-1; CDR3 length: 15; clone size: many; CDR3 DNA: TGTGCCAGCAGCAGTTGGACGGGGAGATACAATGAGCAGTTCTTC; CDR3 protein: CASSSWTGRYNEQFF
D gene: .; J gene: TRBJ2-5; V gene: TRBV12-3/TRBV12-4; CDR3 length: 11; clone size: many; CDR3 DNA: TGTGCCAGCAGTCAACAAGAGACCCAGTACTTC; CDR3 protein: CASSQQETQYF
D gene: .; J gene: TRBJ2-7; V gene: TRBV6-8; CDR3 length: 11; clone size: few; CDR3 DNA: TGTGCCAGCAATCAGGGGTACGAGCAGTACTTC; CDR3 protein: CASNQGYEQYF
D gene: .; J gene: TRBJ2-3; V gene: TRBV2; CDR3 length: 14; clone size: few; CDR3 DNA: TGTGCCAGCAGTGAGGGACTTTCCACAGATACGCAGTATTTT; CDR3 protein: CASSEGLSTDTQYF
D gene: .; J gene: TRBJ2-5; V gene: TRBV6-1; CDR3 length: 15; clone size: .; CDR3 DNA: TGTGCCAGCAAAAAGGACCGTCTGTACCAAGAGACCCAGTACTTC; CDR3 protein: CASKKDRLYQETQYF
D gene: TRBD2; J gene: TRBJ2-3; V gene: TRBV10-3; CDR3 length: 17; clone size: .; CDR3 DNA: TGTGCCATCAGATCGGGACTAGCGGTGAGGGCCACAGATACGCAGTATTTT; CDR3 protein: CAIRSGLAVRATDTQYF
D gene: .; J gene: TRBJ2-5; V gene: TRBV4-1; CDR3 length: 15; clone size: many; CDR3 DNA: TGCGCCAGCAGCCAGAGACTAGTCAGCCAAGAGACCCAGTACTTC; CDR3 protein: CASSQRLVSQETQYF
D gene: .; J gene: TRBJ2-3; V gene: TRBV25-1; CDR3 length: 14; clone size: few; CDR3 DNA: TGTGCCAGCAGTGATTATGGGCCGCCCGATACGCAGTATTTT; CDR3 protein: CASSDYGPPDTQYF
D gene: TRBD2; J gene: TRBJ2-1; V gene: TRBV25-1; CDR3 length: 19; clone size: few; CDR3 DNA: TGTGCCAGCAGGGGCTTGGCTAGCGGGAAGCTTCCTCCTATCGATGAGCAGTTCTTC; CDR3 protein: CASRGLASGKLPPIDEQFF
D gene: .; J gene: TRBJ1-1; V gene: TRBV20-1; CDR3 length: 12; clone size: many; CDR3 DNA: TGCAGTGCGGGGGGGATGAACACTGAAGCTTTCTTT; CDR3 protein: CSAGGMNTEAFF
D gene: .; J gene: TRBJ2-1; V gene: TRBV28; CDR3 length: 14; clone size: few; CDR3 DNA: TGTGCCAGCACCCCTCGATCGGGGAGGAATGAGCAGTTCTTC; CDR3 protein: CASTPRSGRNEQFF
D gene: .; J gene: TRBJ2-3; V gene: TRBV19; CDR3 length: 13; clone size: .; CDR3 DNA: TGTGCCAGTGGGATTCATTCGGTCGATACGCAGTATTTT; CDR3 protein: CASGIHSVDTQYF
D gene: .; J gene: TRBJ2-3; V gene: TRBV5-1; CDR3 length: 13; clone size: many; CDR3 DNA: TGCGCCAGCAGCTTGGGGGGAGCAGATACGCAGTATTTT; CDR3 protein: CASSLGGADTQYF
D gene: TRBD2; J gene: TRBJ2-5; V gene: TRBV5-1; CDR3 length: 16; clone size: many; CDR3 DNA: TGCGCCAGCAGCTTGGTGGGCGGGAGGACCGGAGAGACCCAGTACTTC; CDR3 protein: CASSLVGGRTGETQYF
D gene: .; J gene: TRBJ2-4; V gene: TRBV14; CDR3 length: 13; clone size: many; CDR3 DNA: TGTGCCAGCAGCCCACCCGGCTTAAACATTCAGTACTTC; CDR3 protein: CASSPPGLNIQYF
D gene: .; J gene: TRBJ1-3; V gene: TRBV29-1; CDR3 length: 13; clone size: .; CDR3 DNA: TGCAGCGTTGCATTGAAGGTCGGGAACACCATATATTTT; CDR3 protein: CSVALKVGNTIYF
D gene: .; J gene: TRBJ1-1; V gene: TRBV5-1; CDR3 length: 14; clone size: many; CDR3 DNA: TGCGCCAGCAGCTGGGCGCCGGCGAACACTGAAGCTTTCTTT; CDR3 protein: CASSWAPANTEAFF